Shown below are 28 T cell receptor beta chains from a single sample sequenced in a study of T cell responses to AZD1222 COVID-19 vaccine. Produced via immunoSEQ multiplex PCR; TCRdb's table is partial and in-frame only. There are some 30,000 clones in the sample; 80% to 95% occur only once, and under 60% lies in the top ten. This sample comprised peripheral blood, obtained on day 0 of AZD1222 vaccination. These receptor sequences come from an adult in good health.

The rearrangement links TRBV11-2 to TRBJ1-2; D remains unclear. The CDR3 is 13 amino acids. Germline V gives CDR1 SGHAT, CDR2 FQNNGV. V lost 6 bases to trimming and J lost 4 bases, with 12 bases between them. Written as DNA, the CDR3 is TGTGCCAGCAGGGGAGAATTAGGCTATGGCTACACCTTC. It is translated as CASRGELGYGYTF.

This chain links TRBV11-2 with TRBJ1-1; TRBD1 might be the D (6 bases). The CDR3 runs to 15 residues. Trimming removed 7 bases at V and 4 bases at J, with 19 bases between. Germline CDR1 SGHAT, CDR2 FQNNGV. This chain's CDR3 is CASTPGGGWGTEAFF. In DNA, the CDR3 is TGTGCCAGCACCCCCGGGGGGGGCTGGGGCACTGAAGCTTTCTTT.

This clone was detected only once. The rearrangement joins TRBV25-1 to TRBJ2-2, with D possibly TRBD2 on 5 matching bases. Germline lookup yields CDR1 MGHDK and CDR2 SYGVNS. The CDR3 spans 12 residues. Trimming stripped 6 bases from V and 6 bases from J, with 8 bases between. The CDR3: CASSPRAGELFF. The CDR3 DNA is TGTGCCAGCAGCCCGAGGGCCGGGGAGCTGTTTTTT.

The CDR3 nucleotides are TGTGCCAGCAGTCCCATGGGACAGCAGTTCTTC. As protein: CASSPMGQQFF. The chain joins TRBV12-3 or TRBV12-4 to TRBJ2-1; possibly TRBD1 or TRBD2 for D (5 bases each). The CDR3 spans 11 residues. The V end was cut by 5 bases, the J end by 11 bases, with 10 bases between.

The chain carries TRBV29-1 and TRBJ1-3; 7 bases are a match to TRBD1. The V gene end was trimmed by 7 bases and the J gene end by 0 bases; junction bases not matched to a gene: 6. Germline V lookup: CDR1 SQVTM, CDR2 ANQGSEA. CDR3 size: 14 residues. CDR3 nucleotides: TGCAGCGCTGACTGGACAGGCTCTGGAAACACCATATATTTT. This encodes CSADWTGSGNTIYF.

The genes are TRBV7-6 and TRBJ2-7, with 10 bases that match TRBD1. CDR1 and CDR2 from the germline V gene are SGHVS and FNYEAQ. The CDR3 is 18 amino acids. The V gene end was trimmed by 5 bases and the J gene end by 0 bases; junction bases not matched to a gene: 13. CDR3 DNA sequence: TGTGCCAGCAGCCCCGGGACAGGGGTTTTCCCCACCTCCTACGAGCAGTACTTC. It specifies CASSPGTGVFPTSYEQYF.

This chain joins TRBV9 and TRBJ2-1, with a possible D match to TRBD2 (7 bases). Germline V gene lookup returns CDR1 SGDLS and CDR2 YYNGEE. V lost 3 bases and J lost 0, with 22 bases in between. This CDR3 spans 19 amino acids. The CDR3 protein is CASSANAGALTSSYNEQFF. CDR3 nucleotide sequence: TGTGCCAGCAGCGCGAACGCGGGGGCCCTCACCAGCTCCTACAATGAGCAGTTCTTC.

The V gene is TRBV19, the J gene TRBJ2-3, with TRBD1 identical over 8 bases. The germline CDR1 and CDR2 sequences are LNHDA and SQIVND (reference sequence). The trim removed 5 bases at V and 4 bases at J, leaving 5 bases unmatched. The length of the CDR3 is 14 residues. The CDR3 loop reads CASSLGQGPDTQYF. CDR3 DNA: TGTGCCAGTAGTCTAGGACAGGGCCCAGATACGCAGTATTTT.

The genes are TRBV19 and TRBJ1-2; D remains ambiguous. Germline CDR1 is LNHDA and CDR2 is SQIVND (reference sequence). Trimming shortened V by 8 bases and J by 5 bases, and 15 bases separated the two germline ends. CDR3 size: 13 residues. Written as DNA, the CDR3 is TGTGCCAGTGCAGAGAGTAAGGTATATGGCTACACCTTC. This sequence encodes CASAESKVYGYTF.

This clone was seen a handful of times. This sequence joins TRBV19 and TRBJ2-3; 10 bases fit TRBD2. This CDR3 is 16 amino acids long. The trim removed 5 bases at V and 4 bases at J, leaving 9 bases unmatched. Germline-derived CDR1 and CDR2 are LNHDA and SQIVND (reference sequence). This CDR3 reads CASSEDSGGTSDTQYF. In nucleotides, the CDR3 is TGTGCCAGTAGTGAGGATAGCGGGGGGACCTCAGATACGCAGTATTTT. The complete variable domain, with remaining parts taken from reference TRBV19 and TRBJ2-3, reads DGGITQSPKYLFRKEGQNVTLSCEQNLNHDAMYWYRQDPGQGLRLIYYSQIVNDFQKGDIAEGYSVSREKKESFPLTVTSAQKNPTAFYLCASSEDSGGTSDTQYFGPGTRLTVL.

This chain connects TRBV30 to TRBJ1-2, with 9 bases that match TRBD1. From germline, CDR1 is GTSNPN and CDR2 SVGIG (reference sequence). This CDR3 spans 14 amino acids. The V segment lost 1 base and the J segment 4 bases; nucleotides outside the gene matches: 4. This CDR3 reads CAWSDRGQSYGYTF. The CDR3 DNA is TGTGCCTGGAGTGACAGGGGGCAGAGCTATGGCTACACCTTC.

This chain joins TRBV27 and TRBJ1-5; D unresolved. The CDR3 loop spans 14 amino acids. Deletions cut 5 bases from V and 2 bases from J, with 10 bases between. The germline CDR1 and CDR2 sequences are MNHEY and SMNVEV (reference sequence). The CDR3 is CASSLYSGNQPQHF. The CDR3 DNA is TGTGCCAGCAGTCTTTATTCGGGCAATCAGCCCCAGCATTTT.

The chain recombines TRBV2 with TRBJ2-6, with 11 bases identical to TRBD2. V trimming: 6 bases; J trimming: 4 bases; junction bases outside the gene matches: 5. This CDR3 region has 16 residues. Germline V gene sequence: CDR1 SNHLY, CDR2 FYNNEI. CDR3 in DNA: TGTGCCAGCAGGATAGCGGGGGGGCGAGGGGCCAACGTCCTGACTTTC. It is translated as CASRIAGGRGANVLTF.

The J gene is TRBJ2-2, the V gene TRBV3-1 (or the pseudogene TRBV3-2); the D gene is possibly TRBD1 (6 bases). Germline-derived CDR1 and CDR2 are LGHDT and YNNKEL (reference sequence). Trimming pared 3 bases from V and 6 bases from J, leaving 11 bases between. The CDR3 consists of 14 residues. The CDR3 nucleotides are TGTGCCAGCAGCCAGGGGGCAAGCGCCGGGGAGCTGTTTTTT. The encoded protein is CASSQGASAGELFF.

V and J are TRBV27 and TRBJ1-6, with TRBD1 matching over 7 bases. Per the germline V gene, CDR1 is MNHEY and CDR2 is SMNVEV (reference sequence). Trimming at V came to 5 bases and at J to 5 bases, leaving 18 bases not matched to a gene. This CDR3 spans 19 amino acids. The CDR3 loop reads CASSPTKGAWDTDNSPLHF. The CDR3 nucleotides are TGTGCCAGCAGTCCGACGAAGGGGGCCTGGGATACGGATAATTCACCCCTCCACTTT.

The chain recombines TRBV9 with TRBJ2-4; D call uncertain. Trimming pared 4 bases from V and 1 base from J, leaving 9 bases between. Germline CDR1 reads SGDLS; CDR2 reads YYNGEE. This CDR3 spans 14 amino acids. The CDR3 DNA follows: TGTGCCAGCAGCCCCCAAGGGGCCAAAAACATTCAGTACTTC. Translating gives CASSPQGAKNIQYF. Full variable domain (outside the CDR3, taken from reference TRBV9 and TRBJ2-4): DSGVTQTPKHLITATGQRVTLRCSPRSGDLSVYWYQQSLDQGLQFLIQYYNGEERAKGNILERFSAQQFPDLHSELNLSSLELGDSALYFCASSPQGAKNIQYFGAGTRLSVL.

The DNA of the CDR3 is TGCGCCAGCAGCCAGCAGACAGGGAACCTAAACACTGAAGCTTTCTTT. This sequence encodes CASSQQTGNLNTEAFF. This chain uses TRBV5-1 with TRBJ1-1; 7 bases fit TRBD1. From germline, CDR1 is SGHRS and CDR2 YFSETQ. Trimming cost V 4 bases and J 2 bases; bases outside gene matches: 11. The CDR3 extends over 16 amino acids.

V gene TRBV27 combines with J gene TRBJ1-2, with 7 positions matching TRBD1. V gave up 6 bases and J gave up 7 bases; unmatched junction bases: 11. Germline CDR1 and CDR2: MNHEY and SMNVEV (reference sequence). This CDR3 comprises 14 residues. CDR3 region: CASREYGTAFGYTF. The CDR3 DNA reads TGTGCCAGCAGAGAATACGGGACAGCGTTTGGCTACACCTTC.

The J gene is TRBJ1-2, the V gene TRBV19; 8 bases agree with TRBD1. The CDR3 is 15 amino acids. The junction had 6 bases not matched to a gene; V was cut back by 4 bases and J by 2 bases. Germline V gene lookup returns CDR1 LNHDA and CDR2 SQIVND (reference sequence). This CDR3 is CASSTWGQENYGYTF. The DNA for the CDR3 is TGTGCCAGTAGTACATGGGGACAGGAGAACTATGGCTACACCTTC.

This clone was counted a single time. The rearrangement joins TRBV5-4 to TRBJ1-1; D ambiguous. CDR3 size: 15 residues. Deletions cut 2 bases from V and 5 bases from J, with 16 bases between. The germline gives CDR1 SGHNT, CDR2 YYREEE (reference sequence). The CDR3 DNA reads TGTGCCAGCAGCTTCCCGACCGGACCGGGGACTGAAGCTTTCTTT. This translates into CASSFPTGPGTEAFF. Supplemented by reference TRBV5-4 and TRBJ1-1, the full variable domain reads ETGVTQSPTHLIKTRGQQVTLRCSSQSGHNTVSWYQQALGQGPQFIFQYYREEENGRGNFPPRFSGLQFPNYSSELNVNALELDDSALYLCASSFPTGPGTEAFFGQGTRLTVV.

This chain uses TRBV6-5 with TRBJ2-3; 11 bases agree with TRBD2. The CDR3 consists of 16 residues. Trimming cost V 4 bases and J 4 bases; bases outside gene matches: 7. The germline V gene has CDR1 MNHEY and CDR2 SVGAGI. The CDR3 DNA is TGTGCCAGCAGTTTCAGGGCTAGCGGGGGGCCAGATACGCAGTATTTT. Translation gives CASSFRASGGPDTQYF.

This chain uses TRBV11-2 with TRBJ2-1; D possibly matches TRBD1 or TRBD2 (5 bases each). Per the germline V gene, CDR1 is SGHAT and CDR2 is FQNNGV. The CDR3 loop spans 13 amino acids. The V and J ends lost 6 bases and 8 bases respectively, with 14 bases between them. This chain's CDR3 is CASRYGAVDEQFF. The CDR3 region has the DNA TGTGCCAGCAGATACGGGGCGGTCGATGAGCAGTTCTTC.

The chain carries TRBV19 and TRBJ1-1; 7 bases fit TRBD1. J lost 4 bases, V lost 5 bases, and 4 bases had no gene match. Per the germline V gene, CDR1 is LNHDA and CDR2 is SQIVND (reference sequence). CDR3 size: 13 residues. The CDR3 sequence is CASSRGQFTEAFF. DNA for the CDR3: TGTGCCAGTAGTCGGGGACAGTTCACTGAAGCTTTCTTT.

This clone was counted between two and nine times. This rearrangement joins TRBV19 to TRBJ1-1, with D perhaps TRBD1 (5 bases). The CDR3 loop spans 15 amino acids. CDR1 LNHDA and CDR2 SQIVND come from the germline V gene (reference sequence). Trimming shortened V by 7 bases and J by 1 base, and 16 bases separated the two germline ends. The CDR3, as DNA: TGTGCCAGTAACCCCCGGGGGGGACGGAACACTGAAGCTTTCTTT. Its protein product is CASNPRGGRNTEAFF.

The chain links TRBV12-3 or TRBV12-4 to TRBJ1-4, with D perhaps TRBD1 (5 bases). V was pared by 3 bases and J by 13 bases, with 15 bases between. The CDR3 totals 13 residues. In DNA form, the CDR3 reads TGTGCCAGCAGTTTCACGGCAGGGCAAGGACTGTTTTTT. It encodes CASSFTAGQGLFF.

The V gene is TRBV10-3, the J gene TRBJ2-7; the D gene could be TRBD1 or TRBD2 (5 bases each). Germline lookup yields CDR1 ENHRY and CDR2 SYGVKD. The CDR3 is made up of 14 amino acids. Trimming took 10 bases from V and 5 from J, leaving 21 bases between them. The CDR3 sequence: CATVGRGPKDEQYF. The CDR3 DNA reads as TGTGCCACCGTCGGACGGGGACCTAAGGACGAGCAGTACTTC.

This rearrangement joins TRBV13 to TRBJ2-1, with no clear D. The germline V gene encodes CDR1 PRHDT and CDR2 FYEKMQ (reference sequence). The V end was cut by 0 bases, the J end by 1 base, with 7 bases between. The CDR3 contains 15 residues. CDR3 residues: CASSLGGRSYNEQFF. CDR3 in DNA: TGTGCCAGCAGCTTAGGAGGGCGGTCCTACAATGAGCAGTTCTTC.

This rearrangement joins TRBV7-2 to TRBJ1-1; no firm D call. The CDR3 runs to 13 residues. The germline CDR1 and CDR2 sequences are SGHTA and FQGNSA. V shed 3 bases and J shed 6 bases, with 11 bases lying between them. CDR3 coding DNA: TGTGCCAGCAGCTTGGTGAATGGAGCTGAAGCTTTCTTT. Translating it yields CASSLVNGAEAFF.